This T cell receptor beta chain appears in the sequencing data of a study of T cell clonality in common variable immunodeficiency. Findings and limits, study-wide: CVID subjects had higher TCRbeta clonality than healthy controls, most marked in about a third.

CVID and control samples used equivalent genomic DNA input. Profiling relied on immunoSEQ multiplex PCR, and the TCRdb table lists in-frame clones only, not all of them. This sample has about 35,000 clones, each found more than once. V shed 3 bases and J shed 4 bases, with 12 bases lying between them. This CDR3 has 14 amino acids. Looked up from germline, CDR1 is SGHTA and CDR2 is FQGNSA. Patients and controls were mostly of Caucasian heritage. Heparinized whole blood, about 5 to 8.5 ml, came from each donor. Note on this clone: Its target is not known. The DNA ends 3 residues before the CDR3 does, and the rest of the CDR3 is filled in from the germline J gene.

The clonotype was recovered from a person aged 18-69 years in good health. The chain carries TRBV7-2 and TRBJ2-5; D is possibly TRBD1 or TRBD2 (5 bases each). Sequencing input: peripheral blood mononuclear cells. CDR3 DNA (partial): TGTGCCAGCAGCTTTGGCCCGAGGGGAGAGACC. Amino acid sequence: CASSFGPRGET. The entire CDR3 reads CASSFGPRGETQYF. The full variable domain, with the rest looked up from reference TRBV7-2 and TRBJ2-5, is GAGVSQSPSNKVTEKGKDVELRCDPISGHTALYWYRQSLGQGLEFLIYFQGNSAPDKSGLPSDRFSAERTGGSVSTLTIQRTQQEDSAVYLCASSFGPRGETQYFGPGTRLLVL.